This entry lists 32 T cell receptor beta chains sequenced from one sample in a study of T-cell reconstitution after alpha-beta-depleted transplantation in children. A library of TCRbeta sequences, prepared with unique molecular identifiers, was generated. TCRdb processed the PCR reads anew with MiXCR; each CDR3 protein has one entry. The repertoire holds approximately 640,000 distinct CDR3 sequences, with about 15% as singletons. Sequenced material: PBMCs from the stem cell graft donor, taken from the stem cell graft. The receptors were gathered from a human donor who donated a stem cell graft to a child with acute myeloid leukemia.

This clonotype was found many times. J is TRBJ2-1 and V is TRBV27; the match to TRBD2 covers 9 bases. CDR1 is MNHEY, CDR2 SMNVEV, per germline (reference sequence). The CDR3 runs to 17 residues. Trimming took 6 bases from V and 8 from J; bases not matched to a gene: 17. In DNA form, the CDR3 reads TGTGCCAGCAGCGCAATCCCTCGTAGCGGGGGCGGGTATGAGCAGTTCTTC. The encoded protein is CASSAIPRSGGGYEQFF.

This clonotype was detected many times. CDR3 amino acids: CSVERVGRNTEAFF. For the CDR3, the DNA is TGCAGCGTTGAACGGGTCGGGCGGAACACTGAAGCTTTCTTT. This chain connects TRBV29-1 to TRBJ1-1; D not certain. With 2 bases removed from V and 1 base from J, the gap between germline ends came to 11 bases. CDR3 length equals 14 residues. Looked up from germline, CDR1 is SQVTM and CDR2 is ANQGSEA. Full variable domain (remainder filled in from reference TRBV29-1 and TRBJ1-1): SAVISQKPSRDICQRGTSLTIQCQVDSQVTMMFWYRQQPGQSLTLIATANQGSEATYESGFVIDKFPISRPNLTFSTLTVSNMSPEDSSIYLCSVERVGRNTEAFFGQGTRLTVV.

This clonotype was detected ten times or more. The rearrangement links TRBV29-1 to TRBJ2-7; D gene ambiguous. The CDR3 runs 16 residues. V was cut by 1 base and J by 0 bases, with 16 bases left in between. Germline values: CDR1 SQVTM, CDR2 ANQGSEA. CDR3 sequence (DNA): TGCAGCGTTGAAGGTGGGGATCAGACCCACTCCTACGAGCAGTACTTC. Protein sequence: CSVEGGDQTHSYEQYF.

The rearrangement uses TRBV30 and TRBJ1-1; D possibly corresponds to TRBD1 (6 bases). The CDR3 loop spans 14 amino acids. Germline V gives CDR1 GTSNPN, CDR2 SVGIG (reference sequence). Trimming removed 3 bases from V and 1 base from J, with 12 bases in between. CDR3 amino acids: CAWSGGYGNTEAFF. The CDR3 region has the DNA TGTGCCTGGAGCGGGGGCTACGGGAACACTGAAGCTTTCTTT. The whole variable domain, filled in from reference TRBV30 and TRBJ1-1, reads SQTIHQWPATLVQPVGSPLSLECTVEGTSNPNLYWYRQAAGRGLQLLFYSVGIGQISSEVPQNLSASRPQDRQFILSSKKLLLSDSGFYLCAWSGGYGNTEAFFGQGTRLTVV.

Concerning this clonotype: One base away lies a much larger clone, so this may be a sequencing read error. The V gene is TRBV29-1, the J gene TRBJ2-3; 8 bases agree with TRBD2. This CDR3 spans 15 amino acids. The J segment lost 5 bases and the V segment lost 3 bases, leaving 10 bases of the junction unmatched. Germline values: CDR1 SQVTM, CDR2 ANQGSEA. Here the CDR3 DNA reads TGCAGCGTTGAGACTATGCGGGGGGCCCTAGATACGCAGTATTTT. Protein sequence: CSVETMRGALDTQYF.

The gene calls are TRBV5-1 and TRBJ2-6, with 7 bases aligning to TRBD1. Germline assignment: CDR1 SGHRS and CDR2 YFSETQ. V lost 1 base and J lost 4; bases outside the gene matches: 5. This CDR3 spans 16 amino acids. CDR3: CASSLTGESGANVLTF. The CDR3 DNA reads TGCGCCAGCAGCTTGACAGGGGAGTCCGGGGCCAACGTCCTGACTTTC.

This clonotype was picked up many times. This chain joins TRBV7-2 and TRBJ2-5; 8 bases are shared with TRBD2. Germline CDR1 reads SGHTA; CDR2 reads FQGNSA. V was clipped by 2 bases and J by 1 base; unmatched bases: 6. The CDR3 loop spans 16 amino acids. DNA of the CDR3: TGTGCCAGCAGCTTAATTTCCGGGGGGGGCCAAGAGACCCAGTACTTC. Protein sequence: CASSLISGGGQETQYF.

The sample holds many counts of this clonotype. The rearrangement joins TRBV6-5 to TRBJ1-3, with D uncertain. Germline V gene lookup returns CDR1 MNHEY and CDR2 SVGAGI. The length of the CDR3 is 12 residues. Trimming shortened V by 6 bases and J by 4 bases, and 7 bases separated the two germline ends. CDR3 region: CASSPGGNTIYF. Written as DNA, the CDR3 is TGTGCCAGCAGCCCCGGGGGAAACACCATATATTTT.

At least ten counts were recorded for this clonotype. V usage is TRBV24-1 and J usage is TRBJ2-7; no definite D call. This CDR3 region has 13 residues. With 3 bases removed from V and 0 bases from J, the gap between germline ends came to 5 bases. Germline-derived CDR1 and CDR2 are KGHDR and SFDVKD. The CDR3 loop reads CATSDPFSYEQYF. In DNA, the CDR3 is TGTGCCACCAGTGATCCTTTCTCCTACGAGCAGTACTTC.

The rearrangement links TRBV7-9 to TRBJ2-2; D is undetermined. Trimming left V 2 bases short and J 1 base short, with 11 bases between. This CDR3 has 16 residues. Germline V CDR1 and CDR2: SEHNR, FQNEAQ (reference sequence). The CDR3 spells CASSLTLLVNTGELFF. The DNA of the CDR3 is TGTGCCAGCAGCTTAACCCTCCTAGTGAACACCGGGGAGCTGTTTTTT.

This clonotype showed up many times. The V and J genes are TRBV4-3 and TRBJ2-5; tentative D call: TRBD2 (6 bases). V was trimmed by 5 bases and J by 4 bases, leaving 20 bases between them. Per germline, CDR1 LGHNA and CDR2 YSLEER. CDR3 size: 16 residues. DNA of the CDR3: TGCGCCAGCAGCGCCCTTTTAGGAGGGGCGGGAGAGACCCAGTACTTC. This sequence encodes CASSALLGGAGETQYF.

This clonotype was seen repeatedly, ten times or more. One end of the junction fails to match germline, which may point to a read error. The chain has TRBV7-9 and TRBJ1-5, with TRBD1 identical over 7 bases. The V gene's germline CDR1 is SEHNR and CDR2 FQNEAQ (reference sequence). This CDR3 spans 14 amino acids. In DNA form, the CDR3 reads TGCGCCAGCAGCTTGGGACAGCCCAATCAGCCCCAGCATTTT. Amino acids: CASSLGQPNQPQHF. The variable domain in full, completed from reference TRBV7-9 and TRBJ1-5, reads DTGVSQNPRHKITKRGQNVTFRCDPISEHNRLYWYRQTLGQGPEFLTYFQNEAQLEKSRLLSDRFSAERPKGSFSTLEIQRTEQGDSAMYLCASSLGQPNQPQHFGDGTRLSIL.

The chain joins TRBV7-2 to TRBJ1-1, with D unclear. The germline V and J ends were trimmed by 6 bases and 0 bases, with 8 bases remaining between them. Germline CDR1 is SGHTA and CDR2 is FQGNSA. The CDR3 contains 13 residues. The CDR3 nucleotides are TGTGCCAGCAGACTTGTGATGAACACTGAAGCTTTCTTT. This gives the protein CASRLVMNTEAFF. Full variable domain (missing parts from reference TRBV7-2 and TRBJ1-1): GAGVSQSPSNKVTEKGKDVELRCDPISGHTALYWYRQSLGQGLEFLIYFQGNSAPDKSGLPSDRFSAERTGGSVSTLTIQRTQQEDSAVYLCASRLVMNTEAFFGQGTRLTVV.

The chain recombines TRBV25-1 with TRBJ2-5; a possible D gene is TRBD2 (5 bases). Between the trimmed V and J ends, which lost 5 bases and 9 bases, there was a span of 16 bases. The CDR3 loop spans 13 amino acids. Per germline, CDR1 MGHDK and CDR2 SYGVNS. The CDR3: CASSPRRSSAQYF. For the CDR3, the DNA is TGTGCCAGCAGTCCCCGGAGGTCATCGGCCCAGTACTTC.

The V and J genes are TRBV20-1 and TRBJ2-7, with TRBD2 matching 8 bases. The J segment lost 0 bases and the V segment lost 5 bases, leaving 6 bases of the junction unmatched. This CDR3 contains 14 residues. Looked up from germline, CDR1 is DFQATT and CDR2 is SNEGSKA (reference sequence). The CDR3: CSADRGGSSYEQYV. CDR3 DNA: TGCAGTGCTGATCGGGGGGGTAGCTCCTACGAGCAGTACGTC.

The table lists this clonotype with many counts. The chain couples TRBV5-1 to TRBJ2-7; 10 bases fit TRBD1. V gave up 5 bases and J gave up 5 bases; unmatched junction bases: 4. CDR3 length equals 13 residues. Germline CDR1 and CDR2: SGHRS and YFSETQ. The DNA of the CDR3 is TGCGCCAGCAGTGCCGGGACAGGGGACGAGCAGTACTTC. Encoded protein: CASSAGTGDEQYF.

V usage is TRBV5-1 and J usage is TRBJ2-1; D unclear. With 2 bases removed from V and 2 bases from J, the gap between germline ends came to 11 bases. This CDR3 has 15 residues. Germline CDR1 is SGHRS and CDR2 is YFSETQ. In DNA, the CDR3 is TGCGCCAGCAGCTTACCTGCTGACCCCTACAATGAGCAGTTCTTC. It encodes CASSLPADPYNEQFF.

This chain connects TRBV12-3 or TRBV12-4 to TRBJ1-1; D remains ambiguous. Trimming cost V 1 base and J 10 bases, with 7 bases left between them. The CDR3 runs 11 residues. This CDR3 is CASSLGAGAFF. CDR3 bases: TGTGCCAGCAGTTTAGGGGCGGGAGCTTTCTTT.

This clonotype was picked up many times. The V gene is TRBV29-1, the J gene TRBJ2-7; D perhaps matches TRBD2 (5 bases). The CDR3 totals 13 residues. Germline V gives CDR1 SQVTM, CDR2 ANQGSEA. With 6 bases removed from V and 2 bases from J, the gap between germline ends came to 14 bases. The CDR3 protein is CSVKPLGAYEQYF. CDR3 nucleotides: TGCAGCGTGAAACCACTAGGTGCCTACGAGCAGTACTTC.

A few counts support this clonotype. The chain joins TRBV12-3 or TRBV12-4 to TRBJ1-4; D not resolved. This CDR3 has 16 amino acids. V lost 6 bases to trimming and J lost 7 bases, with 21 bases between them. The CDR3 is CASSPGLNDWAEKLFF. The DNA for the CDR3 is TGTGCCAGCAGCCCCGGACTAAACGATTGGGCTGAAAAACTGTTTTTT.

This clonotype was recorded many times. CDR3 protein: CSARDRVGSGETQYF. Here the CDR3 DNA reads TGCAGTGCTAGAGATAGAGTAGGGTCAGGAGAGACCCAGTACTTC. The chain joins TRBV20-1 to TRBJ2-5; D is unclear. This CDR3 has 15 residues. Trimming took off 0 bases at V and 4 bases at J, with 15 bases between the two ends. CDR1 and CDR2 from the germline V gene are DFQATT and SNEGSKA (reference sequence).

This clonotype was picked up many times. The V and J genes are TRBV7-2 and TRBJ1-1; TRBD1 might be the D (6 bases). From germline, CDR1 is SGHTA and CDR2 FQGNSA. The CDR3 consists of 14 residues. Trimming took off 7 bases at V and 1 base at J, with 13 bases between the two ends. CDR3 sequence: CASTYLTGNTEAFF. In nucleotides, the CDR3 is TGTGCCAGCACCTACTTGACAGGGAACACTGAAGCTTTCTTT.

The chain links TRBV5-5 to TRBJ1-5; D might be TRBD1 (6 bases). Trimming removed 4 bases from V and 3 bases from J, with 14 bases in between. The CDR3 consists of 15 residues. From germline, CDR1 is SGHKS and CDR2 YYEKEE (reference sequence). The CDR3 DNA follows: TGTGCCAGCAGCCACTCGGGGGCCCTCAATCAGCCCCAGCATTTT. This gives the protein CASSHSGALNQPQHF.

The J gene is TRBJ1-4, the V gene TRBV12-3 or TRBV12-4; 7 bases map to TRBD1. There are 13 residues in the CDR3. V trimming: 2 bases; J trimming: 11 bases; junction bases outside the gene matches: 5. CDR3 sequence reads: CASSLNRGGKLFF. CDR3 DNA sequence: TGTGCCAGCAGTTTAAACAGGGGTGGGAAACTGTTTTTT.

This clonotype was seen ten or more times. The chain recombines TRBV6-5 with TRBJ2-1; D uncertain. The CDR3 contains 15 residues. Trimming left V 0 bases short and J 5 bases short, with 11 bases between. Germline V gives CDR1 MNHEY, CDR2 SVGAGI. The CDR3 region is CASSYSNSRHNEQFF. The CDR3 DNA sequence: TGTGCCAGCAGTTACTCGAATAGCCGGCACAATGAGCAGTTCTTC.

This clonotype has more than one count but fewer than ten. The V and J genes are TRBV7-2 and TRBJ2-7; 12 positions agree with TRBD2. With V trimmed by 3 bases and J by 2 bases, 2 bases remained unmatched. Germline lookup yields CDR1 SGHTA and CDR2 FQGNSA. The CDR3 runs 15 residues. The CDR3, as DNA: TGTGCCAGCAGCTTTACTAGCGGGGGGACCTACGAGCAGTACTTC. This translates into CASSFTSGGTYEQYF.

This sequence joins TRBV4-1 and TRBJ2-1, with 7 positions matching TRBD1. Per the germline V gene, CDR1 is MGHRA and CDR2 is YSYEKL. The CDR3 runs 16 residues. V trimming: 3 bases; J trimming: 3 bases; junction bases outside the gene matches: 8. CDR3 sequence (DNA): TGCGCCAGCAGCCATAACACCGGGACAGTCTACAATGAGCAGTTCTTC. It is translated as CASSHNTGTVYNEQFF.

This sequence joins TRBV12-3 or TRBV12-4 and TRBJ2-2; possibly TRBD1 for D (5 bases). V was cut by 8 bases and J by 0 bases, with 10 bases left in between. The CDR3 covers 14 residues. CDR3 in DNA: TGTGCCAGCGCCGACAGAACGAACACCGGGGAGCTGTTTTTT. Its protein is CASADRTNTGELFF.

This clonotype was detected many times. The chain links TRBV6-1 to TRBJ1-5, with unresolved D. Germline CDR1 reads MNHNS; CDR2 reads SASEGT. Trimming took 6 bases from V and 7 from J, leaving 16 bases between them. The CDR3 has 14 residues. The CDR3 loop is CASSHRRDDQPQHF. As DNA, the CDR3 is TGTGCCAGCAGCCACCGCCGGGATGACCAGCCCCAGCATTTT.

This clonotype was counted at least ten times. The V gene is TRBV20-1, the J gene TRBJ2-1, with a weak D call TRBD1 (6 bases). The CDR3 runs 14 residues. V shed 3 bases and J shed 7 bases, with 16 bases lying between them. CDR1 and CDR2 (germline): DFQATT, SNEGSKA (reference sequence). This CDR3 is CSARSPGHPNEQFF. Here the CDR3 DNA reads TGCAGTGCTAGGTCCCCGGGACACCCAAATGAGCAGTTCTTC.

The chain combines TRBV28 with TRBJ1-1; possibly TRBD1 for D (5 bases). The germline gives CDR1 MDHEN, CDR2 SYDVKM. Trimming removed 4 bases from V and 3 bases from J, with 15 bases in between. The CDR3 is 15 amino acids. This chain's CDR3 is CASSSPMAGDTEAFF. The DNA for the CDR3 is TGTGCCAGCAGTTCACCCATGGCGGGGGACACTGAAGCTTTCTTT.

This clonotype was detected ten times or more. The chain has TRBV12-3 or TRBV12-4 and TRBJ1-1; 11 nucleotides match TRBD1. The CDR3 consists of 15 residues. V lost 6 bases and J lost 4; bases outside the gene matches: 7. CDR3 in DNA: TGTGCCAGCAGCCCTGGACAGGGGGCGACCACTGAAGCTTTCTTT. Residues: CASSPGQGATTEAFF.